This T cell receptor (beta chain) originates from a study of CD8 T cells in Susac syndrome. The CD8+ and CD4+ T cells were isolated magnetically using a negative isolation approach, whereas the TEMRA cells were enriched by FACS. An amount of RNA that ranged from roughly 0.5 to 1 ug was reverse transcribed with random hexamers. immunoSEQ multiplex PCR amplified TCR beta CDR3 across 54 Vbeta, 13 Jbeta. Via MiXCR, TCRdb re-called the immunoSEQ multiplex PCR reads, giving one row per CDR3 protein. The data show roughly 200,000 distinct CDR3 sequences, 85% to 95% seen once. The material sequenced was CD4+ T cells from PBMCs. This receptor was identified in a human donor in good health.

This chain's CDR3 is CAWERLGREQYF. CDR3 DNA: TGTGCCTGGGAACGACTAGGGCGCGAGCAGTACTTC. The V call is TRBV30, the J call TRBJ2-7; D possibly corresponds to TRBD2 (6 bases). This CDR3 is built from 12 residues. The V gene's germline CDR1 is GTSNPN and CDR2 SVGIG (reference sequence). The V end lost 5 bases, the J end lost 6 bases, and 14 bases lay between the germline ends. Together with reference TRBV30 and TRBJ2-7, the CDR3 gives the full variable domain: SQTIHQWPATLVQPVGSPLSLECTVEGTSNPNLYWYRQAAGRGLQLLFYSVGIGQISSEVPQNLSASRPQDRQFILSSKKLLLSDSGFYLCAWERLGREQYFGPGTRLTVT.